The present TCR beta chain was sequenced within a study of CD8 T cells in Susac syndrome. Study information: At blood draw, Susac syndrome patients were therapy-naive, on corticosteroids, or on intravenous immunoglobulin alone.

RNA totalling about 0.45 to 1 ug underwent reverse transcription with random hexamers. TCRdb itself ran the immunoSEQ multiplex PCR reads through MiXCR, one entry per CDR3 protein. The table records roughly 190,000 distinct CDR3 sequences, 90% to 95% of them present only once. Germline loops: CDR1 MNHNY, CDR2 SVGAGI (reference sequence). This CDR3 is built from 14 residues. The V end lost 0 bases, the J end lost 2 bases, and 7 bases lay between the germline ends. The clonotype comes from a human donor with Susac syndrome. The chain is built from TRBV6-6 and TRBJ1-2; perhaps TRBD1 as D (6 bases). The sequenced material came from CD4+ T cells from PBMCs. Here the CDR3 reads CASSYSRGNYGYTF. As DNA, the CDR3 is TGTGCCAGCAGTTACTCGAGGGGGAACTATGGCTACACCTTC.